What follows are 13 T cell receptor beta chains derived from one specimen sequenced in a study of OX40 agonist ivuxolimab in advanced cancers. Sequencing used immunoSEQ multiplex PCR; TCRdb keeps in-frame clones, though not all of them. The top ten clones hold 2% to 2.5% of a sample with about 100,000 clones, roughly 95% of them seen once. The specimen comprised CD4+ or CD8+ T cells sorted from blood, sampled in a trial of the OX40 agonist ivuxolimab. These receptors came from an adult with an advanced solid tumor such as melanoma, head and neck, liver or kidney cancer.

The V call is TRBV2, the J call TRBJ2-2; 9 positions match TRBD1. This CDR3 comprises 16 residues. Germline V lookup: CDR1 SNHLY, CDR2 FYNNEI. With 3 bases clipped from V and 4 bases from J, the junction kept 6 bases outside the gene matches. CDR3 residues: CASSETGQGRTGELFF. CDR3 DNA: TGTGCCAGCAGTGAGACGGGACAGGGTCGCACCGGGGAGCTGTTTTTT.

CDR3: CASSSRTSGRGEQFF. The DNA for the CDR3 is TGTGCCAGCAGCTCTAGGACTAGCGGGAGGGGTGAGCAGTTCTTC. This chain connects TRBV7-9 to TRBJ2-1, with 15 bases aligning to TRBD2. This CDR3 spans 15 amino acids. Germline-derived CDR1 and CDR2 are SEHNR and FQNEAQ (reference sequence). J gave up 9 bases and V 4 bases, and 4 bases lay outside the gene matches. The whole variable domain, filled in from reference TRBV7-9 and TRBJ2-1, reads DTGVSQNPRHKITKRGQNVTFRCDPISEHNRLYWYRQTLGQGPEFLTYFQNEAQLEKSRLLSDRFSAERPKGSFSTLEIQRTEQGDSAMYLCASSSRTSGRGEQFFGPGTRLTVL.

This sequence joins TRBV5-4 and TRBJ2-1; 7 positions match TRBD2. Germline CDR1 SGHNT, CDR2 YYREEE (reference sequence). The CDR3 contains 15 residues. V trimming: 0 bases; J trimming: 5 bases; junction bases outside the gene matches: 5. In DNA form, the CDR3 reads TGTGCCAGCAGCTTGGTTGGTCTAGCGGACAATGAGCAGTTCTTC. Its protein is CASSLVGLADNEQFF.

V is TRBV7-2 and J is TRBJ2-7, with D possibly TRBD2 on 6 matching bases. The CDR3 runs 13 residues. Per the germline V gene, CDR1 is SGHTA and CDR2 is FQGNSA. Trimming stripped 1 base from V and 6 bases from J, with 10 bases between. The CDR3 sequence: CASSLGLAVEQYF. Here the CDR3 DNA reads TGTGCCAGCAGCTTAGGGTTAGCGGTCGAGCAGTACTTC.

The gene calls are TRBV5-3 and TRBJ1-1; no definite D call. TRBV5-3 is reported as an ORF; its role is uncertain. The CDR3 has 15 residues. Trimming took 0 bases from V and 1 from J, leaving 10 bases between them. The DNA for the CDR3 is TGTGCCAGAAGCTTGGAACGGTCTGAGAACACTGAAGCTTTCTTT. It translates to CARSLERSENTEAFF.

The chain couples TRBV7-6 to TRBJ2-2, with TRBD1 matching 9 bases. Germline assignment: CDR1 SGHVS and CDR2 FNYEAQ. The CDR3 length is 14 residues. Unmatched junction bases numbered 4, after V lost 5 bases and J lost 6 bases. The CDR3 region has the DNA TGTGCCAGCAGCGGGGACAGGGAAGCCGGGGAGCTGTTTTTT. Translation gives CASSGDREAGELFF.

V is TRBV19 and J is TRBJ1-4; the D is unclear. The CDR3 length is 10 residues. V was clipped by 10 bases and J by 4 bases, with 4 bases between them. Germline CDR1 LNHDA, CDR2 SQIVND (reference sequence). The CDR3 nucleotides read TGTGCCATTCATAATGAAAAACTGTTTTTT. This translates into CAIHNEKLFF.

V usage is TRBV6-5 and J usage is TRBJ2-7; 8 bases agree with TRBD1. This CDR3 has 15 residues. V lost 5 bases and J lost 7; bases outside the gene matches: 13. CDR1 MNHEY and CDR2 SVGAGI come from the germline V gene. CDR3 in DNA: TGTGCCAGCAGTCCGCACGAGGGACAGGCGGCGGAGCAGTACTTC. This sequence encodes CASSPHEGQAAEQYF.

The CDR3 reads CAIGEGNTGELFF. CDR3 nucleotide sequence: TGTGCCATCGGGGAGGGGAACACCGGGGAGCTGTTTTTT. The V and J genes are TRBV7-9 and TRBJ2-2, with 7 bases fitting TRBD2. Germline V gene sequence: CDR1 SEHNR, CDR2 FQNEAQ (reference sequence). CDR3 size: 13 residues. J was trimmed by 1 base and V by 10 bases; bases with no gene match: 3.

The genes are TRBV7-9 and TRBJ1-4; D is unresolved. CDR1 SEHNR and CDR2 FQNEAQ come from the germline V gene (reference sequence). Trimming cost V 1 base and J 6 bases, with 9 bases left between them. CDR3 size: 14 residues. The CDR3, as DNA: TGTGCCAGCAGCTTAGGCCGGACGGATGAAAAACTGTTTTTT. Residues: CASSLGRTDEKLFF.

The V gene is TRBV4-1, the J gene TRBJ2-5; 9 bases line up with TRBD1. Germline CDR1 reads MGHRA; CDR2 reads YSYEKL. The CDR3 extends over 14 amino acids. Germline trimming cut 4 bases from V and 1 base from J; bases unmatched to any gene: 1. CDR3 protein: CASSPGQGQETQYF. CDR3 nucleotide sequence: TGCGCCAGCAGCCCGGGACAGGGCCAAGAGACCCAGTACTTC.

The chain combines TRBV9 with TRBJ1-5, with D perhaps TRBD1 (5 bases). CDR3 length: 13 amino acids. V shed 7 bases and J shed 2 bases, with 10 bases lying between them. The V gene's germline CDR1 is SGDLS and CDR2 YYNGEE. The CDR3 here is CASGRDRNQPQHF. DNA for the CDR3: TGTGCCAGCGGCAGGGACCGCAATCAGCCCCAGCATTTT.

The CDR3 sequence is CASSPGTGISYEQYF. The CDR3 DNA sequence: TGTGCCAGCAGCCCGGGGACAGGGATCTCCTACGAGCAGTACTTC. The rearrangement joins TRBV7-9 to TRBJ2-7; the match to TRBD1 covers 9 bases. CDR3 length equals 15 residues. Trimming removed 5 bases from V and 0 bases from J; junction bases left unmatched: 5. Looked up from germline, CDR1 is SEHNR and CDR2 is FQNEAQ (reference sequence). The full variable domain, in which reference TRBV7-9 and TRBJ2-7 provide the parts outside the CDR3, is DTGVSQNPRHKITKRGQNVTFRCDPISEHNRLYWYRQTLGQGPEFLTYFQNEAQLEKSRLLSDRFSAERPKGSFSTLEIQRTEQGDSAMYLCASSPGTGISYEQYFGPGTRLTVT.